A single sample is the source of the 21 T cell receptor beta chains below, sequenced in a study of a mutant IDH1 vaccine in newly diagnosed glioma. Clones were sequenced by immunoSEQ multiplex PCR, and TCRdb holds only the in-frame ones, with some missing. The table shows fewer than 30,000 clones, with over 80% occurring only once. The time point is: week 23, last vaccination. Mutant IDH1 20-mer peptide, at 300 ug, made up each vaccine dose, with topical imiquimod. Antigen specificity for these receptors is unknown. The input for sequencing was PBMCs, taken from a glioma patient whose treatment included an IDH1 peptide vaccine. These receptors were collected from a young woman with glioma.

The V call is TRBV6-6, the J call TRBJ1-3, with D possibly being TRBD1 (6 bases). V was trimmed by 7 bases and J by 0 bases, leaving 16 bases between them. The length of the CDR3 is 16 residues. Germline V gene sequence: CDR1 MNHNY, CDR2 SVGAGI (reference sequence). Here the CDR3 reads CASMISGGGSGNTIYF. CDR3 nucleotides: TGTGCCAGCATGATATCGGGGGGCGGCTCTGGAAACACCATATATTTT.

V gene TRBV19 combines with J gene TRBJ1-2; D possibly corresponds to TRBD1 (5 bases). The CDR3 is 15 amino acids. V was cut by 4 bases and J by 4 bases, with 16 bases left in between. Germline V gives CDR1 LNHDA, CDR2 SQIVND (reference sequence). The CDR3 coding sequence is TGTGCCAGTAGTACGGATATCCGACAGTCCTATGGCTACACCTTC. It encodes CASSTDIRQSYGYTF.

This clone was seen a handful of times. The chain uses TRBV6-5 and TRBJ1-5; a possible D gene is TRBD1 (5 bases). Germline-derived CDR1 and CDR2 are MNHEY and SVGAGI. The CDR3 runs 15 residues. V lost 5 bases and J 0 bases, leaving 11 bases between the germline ends. Here the CDR3 DNA reads TGTGCCAGCAGTCAGGGAATACGTAGCAATCAGCCCCAGCATTTT. Protein: CASSQGIRSNQPQHF.

The chain joins TRBV6-6 to TRBJ2-3; D is unresolved. This CDR3 region has 15 residues. Germline CDR1 and CDR2: MNHNY and SVGAGI (reference sequence). V lost 10 bases and J 1 base, leaving 18 bases between the germline ends. This CDR3 reads CATLDGAAGTDTQYF. The CDR3, as DNA: TGTGCCACCCTTGACGGTGCCGCCGGCACAGATACGCAGTATTTT.

This chain uses TRBV5-1 with TRBJ2-3; 7 bases match TRBD2. V was pared by 4 bases and J by 1 base, with 6 bases of the junction left unmatched. Germline assignment: CDR1 SGHRS and CDR2 YFSETQ. The length of the CDR3 is 15 residues. CDR3 amino acids: CASSRLGGGTDTQYF. The CDR3 DNA follows: TGCGCCAGCAGCCGACTGGGGGGGGGCACAGATACGCAGTATTTT.

V is TRBV30 and J is TRBJ2-6; D remains unclear. CDR3 size: 19 residues. The germline V gene has CDR1 GTSNPN and CDR2 SVGIG (reference sequence). The V gene lost 0 bases and the J gene lost 0 bases, with 18 bases spanning the gap. The CDR3 coding sequence is TGTGCCTGGAGTGTACGATTAACAGAAGTAAGCTCTGGGGCCAACGTCCTGACTTTC. Amino acid sequence: CAWSVRLTEVSSGANVLTF.

The chain recombines TRBV5-1 with TRBJ1-1; D might be TRBD1 (6 bases). The V gene lost 6 bases and the J gene lost 0 bases, with 9 bases spanning the gap. Looked up from germline, CDR1 is SGHRS and CDR2 is YFSETQ. The CDR3 runs to 13 residues. CDR3 sequence: CASNRDMNTEAFF. CDR3 sequence (DNA): TGCGCCAGCAACCGGGACATGAACACTGAAGCTTTCTTT.

The J gene is TRBJ1-2, the V gene TRBV18; 10 bases align to TRBD1. Germline trimming cut 0 bases from V and 7 bases from J; bases unmatched to any gene: 5. The CDR3 length is 15 residues. Per germline, CDR1 KGHSH and CDR2 LQKENI. The CDR3 spells CASSPPGTGVAGYTF. CDR3 sequence (DNA): TGTGCCAGCTCACCACCCGGGACAGGGGTCGCTGGCTACACCTTC. The variable domain in full, with the rest retrieved from reference TRBV18 and TRBJ1-2, is NAGVMQNPRHLVRRRGQEARLRCSPMKGHSHVYWYRQLPEEGLKFMVYLQKENIIDESGMPKERFSAEFPKEGPSILRIQQVVRGDSAAYFCASSPPGTGVAGYTFGSGTRLTVV.

V and J are TRBV9 and TRBJ2-7; 9 bases line up with TRBD1. CDR3 size: 15 residues. V dropped 5 bases and J dropped 3; count of bases not matched to a gene: 9. From germline, CDR1 is SGDLS and CDR2 YYNGEE. The CDR3 sequence: CASSRAGQGYYEQYF. DNA for the CDR3: TGTGCCAGCAGTCGAGCGGGACAGGGCTACTACGAGCAGTACTTC.

CDR3 DNA: TGTGCCAGCAGGGACCGGGACAGGGGTTCTTACGAGCAGTACTTC. Amino acids: CASRDRDRGSYEQYF. The gene calls are TRBV6-1 and TRBJ2-7, with 10 bases aligning to TRBD1. This CDR3 has 15 residues. Germline V lookup: CDR1 MNHNS, CDR2 SASEGT. Losses at the gene ends were 6 bases for V and 4 bases for J; bases not matched to a gene: 9.

V gene TRBV29-1 combines with J gene TRBJ1-1; a possible D gene is TRBD1 (6 bases). The germline V and J ends were trimmed by 5 bases and 2 bases, with 12 bases remaining between them. Germline V gives CDR1 SQVTM, CDR2 ANQGSEA. The CDR3 has 13 amino acids. The CDR3 region has the DNA TGCAGCGTTCGAAACAGGGATAACACTGAAGCTTTCTTT. Protein sequence: CSVRNRDNTEAFF.

This clone was seen a few times. This chain joins TRBV10-3 and TRBJ1-1, with D uncertain. Looked up from germline, CDR1 is ENHRY and CDR2 is SYGVKD. The CDR3 is 13 amino acids. V shed 5 bases and J shed 3 bases, with 10 bases lying between them. The CDR3 DNA reads TGTGCCATCAGTCGAATCGGGGACACTGAAGCTTTCTTT. Protein product: CAISRIGDTEAFF.

The V and J genes are TRBV7-9 and TRBJ2-1; 7 bases align to TRBD1. V shed 3 bases and J 6 bases; nucleotides not matched to a gene: 5. The CDR3 covers 14 residues. The germline gives CDR1 SEHNR, CDR2 FQNEAQ (reference sequence). The CDR3 DNA reads TGTGCCAGCAGCTTGGGAACAGGGGTCAATGAGCAGTTCTTC. It encodes CASSLGTGVNEQFF.

The chain couples TRBV10-2 to TRBJ1-5, with TRBD1 matching 10 bases. The germline V gene encodes CDR1 WSHSY and CDR2 SAAADI. V gave up 5 bases and J gave up 5 bases; unmatched junction bases: 9. CDR3 length: 16 residues. The CDR3 DNA reads as TGCGCCAGCAGTAATAACCTCGGGACAGGGGATCAGCCCCAGCATTTT. It translates to CASSNNLGTGDQPQHF.

This clone occurred once. In nucleotides, the CDR3 is TGTGCCAGTAGTCCGGGACGGGACTACGAGCAGTACTTC. Its translation is CASSPGRDYEQYF. J is TRBJ2-7 and V is TRBV19, with D tentatively TRBD1 or TRBD2 (5 bases each). CDR3 length: 13 amino acids. The V and J ends lost 5 bases and 3 bases respectively, with 11 bases between them. Germline assignment: CDR1 LNHDA and CDR2 SQIVND (reference sequence).

A few counts support this clone. The V call is TRBV28, the J call TRBJ2-3; 15 bases agree with TRBD2. This CDR3 is 19 amino acids long. After removal of 6 bases from V and 4 bases from J, the junction contained 14 bases not matched to a gene. Germline CDR1 reads MDHEN; CDR2 reads SYDVKM. The CDR3 protein is CASRPRTSGREGKADTQYF. CDR3 sequence (DNA): TGTGCCAGCAGACCGAGGACTAGCGGGAGGGAAGGTAAAGCAGATACGCAGTATTTT. Full variable domain (remainder filled in from reference TRBV28 and TRBJ2-3): DVKVTQSSRYLVKRTGEKVFLECVQDMDHENMFWYRQDPGLGLRLIYFSYDVKMKEKGDIPEGYSVSREKKERFSLILESASTNQTSMYLCASRPRTSGREGKADTQYFGPGTRLTVL.

The table lists this clone with a count of one. The chain employs TRBV6-1 and TRBJ2-7; either TRBD1 or TRBD2 may fit D (6 bases each). V was trimmed by 7 bases and J by 7 bases, leaving 11 bases between them. This CDR3 region has 11 residues. The V gene's germline CDR1 is MNHNS and CDR2 SASEGT. CDR3 loop: CASMGGGEQYF. CDR3 in DNA: TGTGCCAGCATGGGGGGCGGGGAGCAGTACTTC.

J is TRBJ1-2 and V is TRBV5-4; unclear D gene. Trimming left V 0 bases short and J 6 bases short, with 9 bases between. CDR3 length: 13 residues. CDR1 and CDR2 (germline): SGHNT, YYREEE (reference sequence). DNA of the CDR3: TGTGCCAGCAGCTTGGGAGAGGCCGATGGCTACACCTTC. It specifies CASSLGEADGYTF.

V gene TRBV7-2 combines with J gene TRBJ2-3; no definite D call. The CDR3 has 13 amino acids. V lost 5 bases to trimming and J lost 4 bases, with 10 bases between them. Germline V gene data show CDR1 as SGHTA and CDR2 as FQGNSA. The CDR3 nucleotides are TGTGCCAGCAGCGCCCCCGTTGCAGATACGCAGTATTTT. Its protein is CASSAPVADTQYF.

This CDR3 reads CASSLGGRNTGELFF. The CDR3 DNA is TGCGCCAGCAGCCTGGGCGGGAGGAACACCGGGGAGCTGTTTTTT. The chain links TRBV4-1 to TRBJ2-2; 7 positions agree with TRBD2. Trimming at V came to 4 bases and at J to 1 base, leaving 3 bases not matched to a gene. This CDR3 contains 15 residues. CDR1 is MGHRA and CDR2 is YSYEKL in the germline V gene.

The V call is TRBV9, the J call TRBJ2-7; D remains ambiguous. The CDR3 runs 13 residues. Trimming stripped 0 bases from V and 5 bases from J, with 9 bases between. Germline CDR1 and CDR2: SGDLS and YYNGEE. CDR3 amino acids: CASSVAKSHEQYF. CDR3 in DNA: TGTGCCAGCAGCGTAGCTAAAAGTCACGAGCAGTACTTC. Variable domain in full (rest from reference TRBV9 and TRBJ2-7): DSGVTQTPKHLITATGQRVTLRCSPRSGDLSVYWYQQSLDQGLQFLIQYYNGEERAKGNILERFSAQQFPDLHSELNLSSLELGDSALYFCASSVAKSHEQYFGPGTRLTVT.